This T cell receptor beta chain was found in a study of Ad26.COV2.S vaccination and SARS-CoV-2 variants. About the research overall: Intramuscular Ad26.COV2.S at 5x10^10 or 1x10^11 viral particles. Study results and limitations: The study found similar non-spike TCR breadth in vaccine and placebo recipients.

A note on this clone: As yet, its antigen is unknown.

Some clones are missing from TCRdb's copy, which holds only in-frame ones; the method was immunoSEQ multiplex PCR. Here the sample spans about 680,000 clones, 80% to 90% being singletons. Sample treatment: some 19 received Ad26.COV2.S at low or high dose, single or two shots; 5 received placebo; per-sample allocation not given. Repertoires come from day 63 after the first vaccine or placebo injection. Trimming took 3 bases from V and 0 from J, leaving 10 bases between them. The CDR3 loop spans 15 amino acids. Per germline, CDR1 SGHRS and CDR2 YFSETQ. The clonotype comes from a person between 18 and 60 years old who received the Ad26.COV2.S COVID-19 vaccine or a placebo. The input for sequencing was peripheral blood, taken in a trial of Ad26.COV2.S vaccine versus placebo. V gene TRBV5-1 combines with J gene TRBJ1-3; D call uncertain. CDR3 bases: TGCGCCAGCAGCTCTGCAGTAAACTCTGGAAACACCATATATTTT. Amino acids: CASSSAVNSGNTIYF.